This T cell receptor beta chain was obtained from a study of T cells in Graves' hyperthyroidism and ophthalmopathy (dated by TCRdb to about 2019). Regarding the complete study: Peripheral blood was collected at initial diagnosis, before any treatment. TCR V-J signatures able to tell the groups apart were searched for in a discovery cohort of more than 90 patients, of whom more than 40 had Graves' ophthalmopathy and roughly 58 had stable Graves' hyperthyroidism. Prospective prediction of ophthalmopathy was tested in an independent validation cohort consisting of about 20 hyperthyroidism patients and approximately 16 patients who later progressed to ophthalmopathy. The 85 to 100 discovery patients were randomly split 7:3 into training and test sets. In more than five Graves' hyperthyroidism patients, the study also compared T-cell repertoires from thyroid tissue with T-cell repertoires from blood. After blood sampling, hyperthyroidism patients were treated with methimazole at a starting dose of 30 mg daily, and ophthalmopathy patients were treated with high-dose intravenous methylprednisolone. TCR Vbeta CDR3 sequencing of 130 to 150 peripheral blood samples (43 ophthalmopathy, about 75 hyperthyroidism and some 17 progressor patients) is reported in the paper.

The table lists this clonotype with many counts. The clone's antigen remains unknown. No base quality values were provided; no much bigger clone lies one nucleotide off. In the ophthalmopathy patients, disease was moderately to severely active, with a Clinical Activity Score of 3 or more, a NOSPECS grade of 4 or more, and a duration of less than 3 months. Exclusion was applied to patients with uncontrolled infections, other autoimmune diseases, pregnancy or lactation. Diagnoses relied on clinical symptoms, serum thyroxine and TRAb, thyroid ultrasound and orbital computed tomography. Ficoll-Paque density gradient centrifugation was used to isolate PBMCs from about 9 ml of fresh peripheral blood. Trizol reagent was used to extract total RNA, and RNA quality was then checked on an Agilent 2100 Bioanalyzer. The TCR beta CDR3 regions were amplified from RNA transcripts. A first-round RT-PCR of the TCR CDR3 used the HTBI primer set with the Qiagen OneStep RT-PCR kit. A second multiplex PCR round built the libraries, followed by size selection and purification. Libraries were sequenced paired-end with 100 bp reads on an Illumina HiSeq2000. The authors' analysis ran thus. SOAPnuke was used to process the raw data, removing reads that contained adapters or uncalled bases, had a mean Phred below 15, or lacked an exact match to the constant primer or identifier. High-quality paired reads were merged using COPE v1.2.5, and each unique nucleotide sequence was defined as a clonotype. Clonotypes were aligned to IMGT TRBV, TRBD and TRBJ reference segments using MiTCR v1.1. Only V-J combinations with frequency above 0.0001, covering 99% to 99.2% of repertoires, were analysed. A TCS score was defined as the ratio between F50 (clonal expansion) and ExV (chaos), using BLOSUM62-based TCRdist between CDR3 peptides within each V-J. Welch's t-statistics and random forest reduced several hundred V-J features to about 12, which were used in a naive Bayes classifier (R e1071). Using fastp trimming at Q25 and MiXCR clonotype assembly, TCRdb reanalyzed the public sequencing data and kept in-frame beta chains. One record per CDR3 amino acid sequence lists the most common genes and DNA. It is TCRdb's table, rather than the study itself, that gives the V and J calls and clone size. In all, the sample holds nearly 600,000 distinct CDR3 sequences, and approximately 14% of those were seen once. The ten largest clones represent approximately 6.4% of the sample.

Its CDR3 holds 14 amino acids, cysteine through phenylalanine. Of all the DNA, just the CDR3 is kept, 42 bases in frame from base 1. V is pared back by 4 bases and J by 5 bases, with 17 bases lying between the germline termini. CDR1 DFQATT and CDR2 SNEGSKA were looked up in the germline V gene (reference sequence). Results the study describes overall, beyond this receptor: Sample size was not statistically predetermined, and blinding of investigators to group allocation was not performed. During validation, the model predicted progression to ophthalmopathy a median of roughly six months ahead of onset, with more than 55% sensitivity and 72% to 80% specificity. Blood samples also contained most of the expanded thyroid clonotypes (frequency above 0.001), which suggests that blood repertoires may reflect thyroid immune responses. A model built on a 13 V-J signature distinguished ophthalmopathy from stable hyperthyroidism, reaching around 90% sensitivity and 81.08% specificity in cross-validation and 80%/75% in testing.

The sample comprised blood. The receptor chain draws on TRBV20-1 and TRBJ2-5, with TRBD1 as a weak D call on 7 bases. This sequence was found in a woman aged 18 to 35 with Graves' ophthalmopathy. The CDR3 protein sequence reads: CSAKGGQARETQYF. The DNA sequence is as follows: TGCAGTGCTAAGGGAGGACAGGCGAGGGAGACCCAGTACTTC.